The 18 T cell receptor beta chains below all came from one sample that was sequenced in a study of blood T cells in healthy people across ages (dated by TCRdb to the mid-2010s). Library preparation used 5' RACE. Reads for this sample came from an Illumina HiSeq 2500. A second PCR of about 6 to 12 cycles was performed with a sample-barcoded 5' primer and a J-beta primer mix. The public reads were reprocessed in TCRdb via fastp at Q25 and MiXCR, keeping in-frame beta chains. Here each entry gathers all rows of one CDR3 protein and keeps the most common genes and DNA. In all, the sample holds about 680,000 distinct CDR3 sequences, and about 52% of those were seen once. Jointly, the top ten make up under 35% of the sample. Sequences were obtained from blood. These receptors all stem from a woman aged 60 to 75 in good health.

The chain employs TRBV6-2 or TRBV6-3 and TRBJ2-4, with 8 bases lining up with TRBD1. The J call may be mistaken, given a closer DNA end match to TRBJ2-7. The germline CDR1 and CDR2 sequences are MNHEY and SVGEGT. The CDR3 is 14 amino acids. The chain's CDR3 is CASTFYRGSLEQYF. DNA of the CDR3: TGTGCCAGCACCTTTTACAGGGGGTCCCTCGAGCAGTACTTC.

The V call is TRBV4-1, the J call TRBJ1-5, with TRBD1 as a possible D gene (5 bases). Germline V gene sequence: CDR1 MGHRA, CDR2 YSYEKL. This CDR3 has 16 amino acids. Between the trimmed V and J ends, which lost 1 base and 2 bases, there was a span of 12 bases. For the CDR3, the DNA is TGCGCCAGCAGCCAAGGGTCCACAGGTCGCAATCAGCCCCAGCATTTT. Amino acid sequence: CASSQGSTGRNQPQHF.

V gene TRBV30 combines with J gene TRBJ2-5; 9 bases align to TRBD1. The tail of the sequence fits TRBJ2-7 better, so the J call may be wrong. Germline CDR1 reads GTSNPN; CDR2 reads SVGIG (reference sequence). The CDR3 contains 16 residues. CDR3 sequence reads: CAWSDFPGQGYYEQYF. As DNA, the CDR3 is TGTGCCTGGAGTGATTTCCCGGGACAGGGATACTACGAGCAGTACTTC.

The chain couples TRBV7-3 to TRBJ2-5; perhaps TRBD2 as D (7 bases). Trimming took off 1 base at V and 5 bases at J, with 17 bases between the two ends. Germline V CDR1 and CDR2: SGHTA, FQGTGA. The CDR3 totals 16 residues. The CDR3 sequence: CASSLSLNREGETQYF. In nucleotides, the CDR3 is TGTGCCAGCAGCTTAAGTCTAAACAGGGAGGGTGAGACCCAGTACTTC.

The chain carries TRBV4-3 and TRBJ1-2, with D tentatively TRBD1 (5 bases). Trimming removed 0 bases from V and 3 bases from J, with 8 bases in between. The CDR3 sequence is 14 residues long. Germline values: CDR1 LGHNA, CDR2 YSLEER. This CDR3 is CASSQDATDYGYTF. CDR3 nucleotide sequence: TGCGCCAGCAGCCAAGATGCGACAGACTATGGCTACACCTTC.

The chain joins TRBV2 to TRBJ2-7; 9 bases map to TRBD2. The CDR3 length is 15 residues. Unmatched junction bases numbered 9, after V lost 2 bases and J lost 7 bases. CDR1 SNHLY and CDR2 FYNNEI come from the germline V gene. CDR3 sequence: CASSELSGRMHEQYF. In DNA form, the CDR3 reads TGTGCCAGCAGTGAACTGAGCGGGAGGATGCATGAGCAGTACTTC.

This chain uses TRBV29-1 with TRBJ1-1, with 9 nucleotides matching TRBD1. Trimming took 5 bases from V and 8 from J; bases not matched to a gene: 15. Germline V lookup: CDR1 SQVTM, CDR2 ANQGSEA. CDR3 length: 15 residues. In DNA, the CDR3 is TGCAGCGTTACGGCACCGGGACAGGGTATAGTAGAAGCTTTCTTT. As protein: CSVTAPGQGIVEAFF.

This clonotype has a count of ten or more. An end of the junction does not agree with germline; a read error may underlie this. V and J are TRBV12-3 or TRBV12-4 and TRBJ2-7; D is perhaps TRBD2 (5 bases). The CDR3 consists of 13 residues. In DNA form, the CDR3 reads TGCGCCAGCAGCTTGGGTGGCGGGTACGAGCAGTACTTC. Amino acids: CASSLGGGYEQYF.

The chain uses TRBV6-2 or TRBV6-3 and TRBJ2-1, with D maybe TRBD1 (5 bases). Trimming removed 2 bases at V and 11 bases at J, with 28 bases between. Per the germline V gene, CDR1 is MNHEY and CDR2 is SVGEGT. This CDR3 spans 18 amino acids. Here the CDR3 DNA reads TGTGCCAGCAGTTACGAGGCTACAGGCAAATCATCTAGGCCAAAGCAGTTCTTC. Translated, it gives CASSYEATGKSSRPKQFF.

The chain uses TRBV28 and TRBJ2-3; D gene uncertain. Germline loops: CDR1 MDHEN, CDR2 SYDVKM. This CDR3 comprises 18 residues. The V and J ends lost 3 bases and 1 base respectively, with 20 bases between them. The CDR3 sequence is CASSFSVVSPQGTDTQYF. The CDR3 bases are TGTGCCAGCAGTTTCAGTGTTGTTAGCCCCCAGGGCACAGATACGCAGTATTTT.

The chain carries TRBV27 and TRBJ1-2; D remains unclear. The V end lost 4 bases, the J end lost 1 base, and 13 bases lay between the germline ends. The germline V gene has CDR1 MNHEY and CDR2 SMNVEV (reference sequence). The CDR3 is 15 residues long. The CDR3 protein is CASSYNGVGNYGYTF. The CDR3 bases are TGTGCCAGCAGTTACAACGGGGTCGGTAACTATGGCTACACCTTC.

This clonotype occurred a few times. The CDR3 spells CSAASGKAGEQYF. Written as DNA, the CDR3 is TGCAGTGCCGCTAGCGGAAAGGCGGGGGAGCAGTACTTC. The chain is built from TRBV20-1 and TRBJ2-7, with 7 bases matching TRBD2. CDR3 length: 13 residues. Germline V lookup: CDR1 DFQATT, CDR2 SNEGSKA (reference sequence). The junction had 12 bases not matched to a gene; V was cut back by 6 bases and J by 7 bases.

This chain uses TRBV6-2 or TRBV6-3 with TRBJ1-5; 7 bases line up with TRBD1. Germline lookup yields CDR1 MNHEY and CDR2 SVGEGT. J was trimmed by 7 bases and V by 5 bases; bases with no gene match: 14. The CDR3 consists of 16 residues. This chain's CDR3 is CASSRTDRESWQPQHF. In nucleotides, the CDR3 is TGTGCCAGCAGTCGAACCGACAGGGAGAGTTGGCAGCCCCAGCATTTT.

The rearrangement uses TRBV6-1 and TRBJ1-4; D remains unclear. V lost 6 bases and J lost 0, with 5 bases in between. The CDR3 runs to 13 residues. Germline V CDR1 and CDR2: MNHNS, SASEGT. The DNA for the CDR3 is TGTGCCAGCAGGCAGCCAACTAATGAAAAACTGTTTTTT. Its protein is CASRQPTNEKLFF.

This clonotype occurred a few times. This chain links TRBV5-1 with TRBJ1-1; D is ambiguous. The V gene's germline CDR1 is SGHRS and CDR2 YFSETQ. CDR3 length equals 14 residues. V was pared by 1 base and J by 0 bases, with 7 bases between. The CDR3 region has the DNA TGCGCCAGCAGCTTGAACCCGATGAACACTGAAGCTTTCTTT. This encodes CASSLNPMNTEAFF.

The chain employs TRBV29-1 and TRBJ1-2; the match to TRBD1 covers 7 bases. Trimming took 6 bases from V and 5 from J; bases not matched to a gene: 15. CDR3 length: 15 residues. Per the germline V gene, CDR1 is SQVTM and CDR2 is ANQGSEA. CDR3 in amino acids: CSVETRDSSIYGYTF. The CDR3 DNA reads as TGCAGCGTCGAAACCCGGGACAGCTCGATTTATGGCTACACCTTC.

This sequence joins TRBV28 and TRBJ2-1; 9 positions match TRBD1. Germline loops: CDR1 MDHEN, CDR2 SYDVKM. CDR3 length equals 15 residues. The junction had 12 bases not matched to a gene; V was cut back by 5 bases and J by 10 bases. The CDR3 region has the DNA TGTGCCAGCAGTCGTCGGGACAGGGCGACAGGGGAGCAGTTCTTC. This encodes CASSRRDRATGEQFF.

V gene TRBV5-5 combines with J gene TRBJ1-1; D remains ambiguous. CDR3 length: 15 residues. Looked up from germline, CDR1 is SGHKS and CDR2 is YYEKEE (reference sequence). Deletions cut 0 bases from V and 1 base from J, with 10 bases between. The chain's CDR3 is CASSLVGGGNTEAFF. The CDR3 nucleotides read TGTGCCAGCAGCTTGGTGGGTGGAGGGAACACTGAAGCTTTCTTT.